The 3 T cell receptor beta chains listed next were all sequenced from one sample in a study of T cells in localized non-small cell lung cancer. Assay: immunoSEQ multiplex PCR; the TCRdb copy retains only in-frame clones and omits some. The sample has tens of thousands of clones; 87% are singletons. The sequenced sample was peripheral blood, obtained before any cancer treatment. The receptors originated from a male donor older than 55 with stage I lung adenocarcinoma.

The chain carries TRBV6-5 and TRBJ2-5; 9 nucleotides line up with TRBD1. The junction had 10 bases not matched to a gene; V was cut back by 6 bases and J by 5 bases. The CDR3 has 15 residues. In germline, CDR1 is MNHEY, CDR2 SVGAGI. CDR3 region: CASSHGTGLGETQYF. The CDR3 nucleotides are TGTGCCAGCAGCCACGGGACAGGGTTGGGGGAGACCCAGTACTTC.

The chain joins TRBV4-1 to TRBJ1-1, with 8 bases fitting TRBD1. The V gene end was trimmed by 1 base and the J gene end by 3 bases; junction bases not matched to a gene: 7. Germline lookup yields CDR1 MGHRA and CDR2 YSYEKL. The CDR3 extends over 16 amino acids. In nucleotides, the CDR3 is TGCGCCAGCAGCCAAGTCCACAGGGGGATTGACACTGAAGCTTTCTTT. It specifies CASSQVHRGIDTEAFF.

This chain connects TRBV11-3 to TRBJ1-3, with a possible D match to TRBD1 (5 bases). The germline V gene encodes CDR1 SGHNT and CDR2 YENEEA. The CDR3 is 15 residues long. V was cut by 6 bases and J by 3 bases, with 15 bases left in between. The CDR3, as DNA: TGTGCCAGCAGGCTATGGGACCCTCTTGGAAACACCATATATTTT. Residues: CASRLWDPLGNTIYF.